These 12 T cell receptor beta chains came from one sample sequenced in a study of blood T cell repertoires in COVID-19 (dated by TCRdb to 2018 to 2020). Libraries were built with the immunoSEQ multiplex PCR assay. TCRdb re-hosts the immuneACCESS table, in-frame sequences only. Its copies lack some clones; in the studies checked, an unresolved V gene accounts for under half of them, and the cause for the rest is not known. This sample lists approximately 110,000 clones; around 87% were detected once. About 30% of the sample belongs to the ten largest clones. The specimen was peripheral blood. Receptors were obtained from a woman of 80 years or more with acute or convalescent COVID-19.

DNA for the CDR3: TGTGCCAGCAGCGTAGGGGACAGGGGGGAAGAGACCCAGTACTTC. Translated, it gives CASSVGDRGEETQYF. The chain links TRBV9 to TRBJ2-5, with 11 positions matching TRBD1. Losses at the gene ends were 0 bases for V and 3 bases for J; bases not matched to a gene: 1. Germline V lookup: CDR1 SGDLS, CDR2 YYNGEE. There are 15 residues in the CDR3.

The chain employs TRBV7-8 and TRBJ1-2; 11 positions match TRBD1. Germline CDR1 reads SGHVS; CDR2 reads FQNEAQ. The CDR3 sequence is 16 residues long. V lost 1 base and J lost 5; bases outside the gene matches: 6. The CDR3 region is CASSLVAGQGVYGYTF. The CDR3 DNA is TGTGCCAGCAGCTTAGTGGCGGGACAGGGGGTTTATGGCTACACCTTC. Using reference TRBV7-8 and TRBJ1-2 for the parts outside the CDR3, the full variable domain is GAGVSQSPRYKVAKRGQDVALRCDPISGHVSLFWYQQALGQGPEFLTYFQNEAQLDKSGLPSDRFFAERPEGSVSTLKIQRTQQEDSAVYLCASSLVAGQGVYGYTFGSGTRLTVV.

The CDR3 DNA reads as TGCAGCGTCCAAGGGGGCTTACTTCAGGAGACCCAGTACTTC. Translating it yields CSVQGGLLQETQYF. V usage is TRBV29-1 and J usage is TRBJ2-5; 7 nucleotides line up with TRBD1. This CDR3 region has 14 residues. With V trimmed by 6 bases and J by 5 bases, 12 bases remained unmatched. Looked up from germline, CDR1 is SQVTM and CDR2 is ANQGSEA. The whole variable domain, remainder taken from reference TRBV29-1 and TRBJ2-5, is SAVISQKPSRDICQRGTSLTIQCQVDSQVTMMFWYRQQPGQSLTLIATANQGSEATYESGFVIDKFPISRPNLTFSTLTVSNMSPEDSSIYLCSVQGGLLQETQYFGPGTRLLVL.

This rearrangement joins TRBV7-9 to TRBJ2-7; no definite D call. CDR1 is SEHNR, CDR2 FQNEAQ, per germline (reference sequence). CDR3 length: 12 residues. Trimming shortened V by 1 base and J by 4 bases, and 5 bases separated the two germline ends. The CDR3 coding sequence is TGTGCCAGCAGCTTAGTCGGGTACGAGCAGTACTTC. Protein product: CASSLVGYEQYF.

The rearrangement uses TRBV3-1 (or the pseudogene TRBV3-2) and TRBJ1-1, with 7 bases matching TRBD1. CDR1 is LGHDT, CDR2 YNNKEL, per germline (reference sequence). The ends lost 2 bases at V and 6 bases at J; junction bases unmatched: 3. There are 13 residues in the CDR3. CDR3: CASSQYRGAEAFF. The CDR3 DNA sequence: TGTGCCAGCAGCCAATACAGGGGTGCTGAAGCTTTCTTT.

V usage is TRBV2 and J usage is TRBJ2-7; D perhaps matches TRBD2 (7 bases). The CDR3 is 15 amino acids. Germline loops: CDR1 SNHLY, CDR2 FYNNEI. V was trimmed by 1 base and J by 4 bases, leaving 14 bases between them. The DNA for the CDR3 is TGTGCCAGCAGTGAAGAGGGGGGGGCGTTGTACGAGCAGTACTTC. Its protein product is CASSEEGGALYEQYF. Drawing the rest from reference TRBV2 and TRBJ2-7, the complete variable domain is EPEVTQTPSHQVTQMGQEVILRCVPISNHLYFYWYRQILGQKVEFLVSFYNNEISEKSEIFDDQFSVERPDGSNFTLKIRSTKLEDSAMYFCASSEEGGALYEQYFGPGTRLTVT.

The genes are TRBV5-1 and TRBJ1-2, with 7 bases that match TRBD1. After removal of 2 bases from V and 3 bases from J, the junction contained 1 base not matched to a gene. There are 13 residues in the CDR3. The germline V gene encodes CDR1 SGHRS and CDR2 YFSETQ. CDR3 coding DNA: TGCGCCAGCAGCTTTGACAGGGACTATGGCTACACCTTC. This sequence encodes CASSFDRDYGYTF.

Of note for this clone: One end of the junction varies from germline; a read error may be responsible. The gene calls are TRBV18 and TRBJ1-6, with 8 bases lining up with TRBD1. Per germline, CDR1 KGHSH and CDR2 LQKENI. The CDR3 totals 19 residues. CDR3 sequence: CASSPRKQGESSYNSPLHF. CDR3 nucleotide sequence: TGTGCCAGCTCCCCACGGAAACAGGGGGAGAGCTCCTATAATTCACCCCTCCACTTT.

Written as DNA, the CDR3 is TGTGCCAGCAGCCCGACAAGCAGTTATGACTACGAGCAGTACTTC. It codes for CASSPTSSYDYEQYF. The chain combines TRBV7-8 with TRBJ2-7; unclear D gene. V was clipped by 5 bases and J by 3 bases, with 17 bases between them. The CDR3 covers 15 residues. The germline gives CDR1 SGHVS, CDR2 FQNEAQ.

This chain joins TRBV19 and TRBJ1-5; no clear D gene. CDR1 and CDR2 from the germline V gene are LNHDA and SQIVND (reference sequence). V was clipped by 10 bases and J by 4 bases, with 20 bases between them. The CDR3 is made up of 15 amino acids. The CDR3 is CATTPAGITNQPQHF. The CDR3 DNA sequence: TGTGCCACCACGCCAGCGGGGATTACGAATCAGCCCCAGCATTTT. The complete variable domain, with remaining parts taken from reference TRBV19 and TRBJ1-5, reads DGGITQSPKYLFRKEGQNVTLSCEQNLNHDAMYWYRQDPGQGLRLIYYSQIVNDFQKGDIAEGYSVSREKKESFPLTVTSAQKNPTAFYLCATTPAGITNQPQHFGDGTRLSIL.

The CDR3 nucleotides read TGTGCCAGCAGTCGACAGGGGACCGGGGAGCTGTTTTTT. Amino acid sequence: CASSRQGTGELFF. V and J are TRBV12-3 or TRBV12-4 and TRBJ2-2, with 8 bases aligning to TRBD1. The trim removed 5 bases at V and 5 bases at J, leaving 1 base unmatched. The CDR3 covers 13 residues.

The chain is built from TRBV6-1 and TRBJ2-7; 11 nucleotides match TRBD1. Germline CDR1 and CDR2: MNHNS and SASEGT. V lost 5 bases, J lost 4 bases, and 7 bases stayed unmatched. CDR3 length equals 15 residues. CDR3 amino acids: CASSHIRDRGYEQYF. The DNA of the CDR3 is TGTGCCAGCAGTCACATCCGGGACAGGGGGTACGAGCAGTACTTC.